The T cell receptor beta chain described here comes from a study of human T cells and chemical hapten exposure (dated by TCRdb to the early 2020s). About the full investigation: For sensitization, 2% DPC in acetone was applied to a roughly 2 cm by roughly 2 cm area of upper inner arm skin. Blood samples were taken from patients before sensitization (week 0) and at 2, 6 and about 24 weeks after DPC sensitization. Patch testing on the upper back used Finn chambers containing 0.01% DPC, with scoring done after 6 days according to International Contact Dermatitis Research Group standards. In alopecia patients, the study followed how the peripheral blood TCR repertoire changed in vivo over primary and secondary sensitization to diphenylcyclopropenone (DPC), a hapten. Libraries were combined into a pool for sequencing, and differences in TCR yield between samples came mainly from small differences in library volumes within the pool. Alopecia areata with under or over 50% scalp involvement, alopecia totalis and alopecia universalis were represented in the patient cohort, which was mostly female. For TCR sequencing, blood came from some 31 alopecia patients at anywhere from one to four time points (pre-sensitization, 2, 6 and 24 weeks). Throughout the approximately 25-week study period, patients were also given weekly therapeutic DPC doses on the scalp. Paper-wide results and their limitations: Because all patients had alopecia, a presumed autoimmune disease, the immune response of the patients might differ from that of healthy individuals. DPC sensitization did not change the number of TCRs with a frequency above 1 in 1000, and there was no evidence of changes in global repertoire structure. Repeated subsampling changed both the strength of the expansion versus patch-test correlation and the threshold at which that correlation became significant. Compared with pre-sensitization or healthy control sets, expanded TCRs formed significantly more large CDR3 similarity clusters, which is consistent with antigen-driven responses. A positive correlation was found between the number of PT1 expanded TCRs and patch test score, with significance reached at thresholds 8, 16 and 32 but not 4.

The sample's time point label is to be understood as: pre-sensitization, week 0. The treatment or condition label corresponds to: therapeutic diphenylcyclopropenone sensitization with weekly scalp DPC. Blood at each patch-test visit was drawn before the patch test was applied. Patients were eligible if aged 18 to 70, diagnosed with alopecia and judged suitable for DPC therapy, and pregnant patients were excluded. Total RNA was extracted from unfractionated whole blood collected in Tempus Blood RNA tubes. The library was generated by RACE. The sample was run on a NextSeq 500. During library preparation, unique molecular identifiers were attached to individual cDNA molecules so that TCRs could be counted in a quantitative, reproducible way. Both TCR alpha and TCR beta chains were sequenced from each blood RNA sample. The published analysis was carried out like this. Samples had a median of about 96,000 TCRs, with a range from roughly 20,000 to 700,000. V, J and CDR3 annotation of the TCR reads was carried out using the Decombinator software suite. For the PS versus PT1 abundance plots, all samples were subsampled to the same number of TCRs (28,000). TCRs were defined as expanded if absent before sensitization and observed at least eight times at the 2-week time point. Through fastp at Q25 and MiXCR, TCRdb rebuilt clones from the public reads, retaining in-frame beta chains. Entries are consolidated by CDR3 protein sequence, retaining the most common genes and DNA. What appears here as the V and J calls and clone size reflects TCRdb's work, not the paper's. The sample records roughly 380,000 distinct CDR3 sequences, 4.5% to 6% of which are singletons. The top ten clones comprise 2.5% to 3% of the sample.

In its sample, this clonotype was seen a few times. The antigen it recognizes is unknown. Per-base qualities were not stored, and no clone one base away is much larger. According to the germline V gene (reference sequence), CDR1 reads DFQATT and CDR2 reads SNEGSKA. The CDR3 sequence holds 13 residues, the cysteine and phenylalanine included. The retained sequence is limited to the CDR3, 39 bases, with the frame set at the first base. The sample was whole blood, taken in connection with sensitization to the hapten diphenylcyclopropenone (DPC). The chain joins TRBV20-1 to TRBJ1-4; the D gene is perhaps TRBD1, from 6 matching bases. The sequence derives from a woman aged 50 to 65 with alopecia areata. Some clones in this sample may be carry-over from other donors' samples. The nucleotide sequence reads as follows: TGCAGCAAAGGGAGGGCAGGGGAATCAAAACTGTTTTTT. The encoded protein is CSKGRAGESKLFF.